Listed below are T cell receptor beta chains from one sample, sequenced in a study of somatic mutations in cytotoxic T cells in rheumatoid arthritis. Clones were sequenced by immunoSEQ multiplex PCR, and TCRdb holds only the in-frame ones, with some missing. The sample yields approximately 6,400 clones, about 72% seen once. Sequences were derived from CD8+ T cells sorted from blood, sampled at a follow-up visit. The receptors derive from a woman between 70 and 85 years old with rheumatoid arthritis. Each CDR3 is given with its conserved first and last residue. The D gene is left open where the match is weak. Not all rows give a size; the values are once, few, many and, for expanded clones, a class.

TGTGCCAGCAGCCTATCAGGGATTAGCACTGAAGCTTTCTTT CASSLSGISTEAFF TRBV14 . TRBJ1-1 .
TGTGCCAGCAGTGCGACTGGGGACAATGAGCAGTTCTTC CASSATGDNEQFF TRBV6-1 few TRBJ2-1 .
TGCGCCAGCAGTTACGGGACAGGGACATTTATCAATGAGCAGTTCTTC CASSYGTGTFINEQFF TRBV5-1 . TRBJ2-1 TRBD1
TGTGCCAGCAGAGCCACCGGGACAGGGCGCAGCAATCAGCCCCAGCATTTT CASRATGTGRSNQPQHF TRBV28 . TRBJ1-5 TRBD1
TGTGCCACCAGCAGAGATGTAGCTAGCGGGGGGAATTTGGCTGAGCAGTTCTTC CATSRDVASGGNLAEQFF TRBV15 . TRBJ2-1 TRBD2
TGCAGCGTTGATGGGGGGGAGCAGGGTTTCGTACAAGAGACCCAGTACTTC CSVDGGEQGFVQETQYF TRBV29-1 . TRBJ2-5 TRBD2
TGCGCCAGCAGCTTGGGGTCAGGGACAGAGACCCAGTACTTC CASSLGSGTETQYF TRBV5-1 . TRBJ2-5 .
TGTGCCAGCAGCGCGAGAAGAAACACCATATATTTT CASSARRNTIYF TRBV9 . TRBJ1-3 .
TGTGCCAGCAGCGTAGGGGGGACTGGCTACACCTTC CASSVGGTGYTF TRBV9 . TRBJ1-2 .
TGTGCCAGCAGCGTGGTGCACTCTGGGGCCAACGTCCTGACTTTC CASSVVHSGANVLTF TRBV9 . TRBJ2-6 .
TGTGCCAGCAGACTAACTGAGACAGGGTACGCTGAAGCTTTCTTT CASRLTETGYAEAFF TRBV2 few TRBJ1-1 TRBD1
TGTGCCAGCAGCCAGAGGCGGGGAAACTCCTACAATGAGCAGTTCTTC CASSQRRGNSYNEQFF TRBV5-8 . TRBJ2-1 .
TGTGCCAGCAGCTTGAGTACAGGACCCTCCTACAATGAGCAGTTCTTC CASSLSTGPSYNEQFF TRBV5-6 . TRBJ2-1 .
TGTGCCAGCAGCTCCGGACAGGATCTCCAAGAGACCCAGTACTTC CASSSGQDLQETQYF TRBV13 once TRBJ2-5 TRBD1
TGTGCCAGCAGCGTAGCAGGGGACGGCTACACCTTC CASSVAGDGYTF TRBV9 . TRBJ1-2 .
TGCGCCAGCAGCCAAGAAGCGGGAGGGCCGGGCAATGAGCAGTTCTTC CASSQEAGGPGNEQFF TRBV4-1 . TRBJ2-1 TRBD2
TGCGCCAGCAGTCGGGGGGCGAGGCAATCAGACCGGGACAGGGGGCTCCAAGAGACCCAGTACTTC CASSRGARQSDRDRGLQETQYF TRBV23-1 few TRBJ2-5 TRBD1
TGTGCCAGCAGTCTAGCCCTCAGGGGTAACGTGGAGCTGTTTTTT CASSLALRGNVELFF TRBV28 . TRBJ2-2 .
TGTGCCAGCAGCTTAAACAGGGGGTGGTTGTACGAGCAGTACTTC CASSLNRGWLYEQYF TRBV11-3 . TRBJ2-7 TRBD1
TGTGCCAGCAGCGGTGGGGGGGCCGCAGATACGCAGTATTTT CASSGGGAADTQYF TRBV6-6 . TRBJ2-3 .
TGTGCCAGCAGCGTAGTAGGGGTTAGCACAGATACGCAGTATTTT CASSVVGVSTDTQYF TRBV9 . TRBJ2-3 .
TGTGCCAGCACCCCGGTCGGTGGCACTGAAGCTTTCTTT CASTPVGGTEAFF TRBV2 few TRBJ1-1 .
TGTGCCAGCAGCTTGCGGGACAGACTAACACCCGAAGCTTTCTTT CASSLRDRLTPEAFF TRBV5-6 . TRBJ1-1 TRBD1
TGTGCCAGCAACACCAGACTCCCGAACACTGAAGCTTTCTTT CASNTRLPNTEAFF TRBV2 . TRBJ1-1 .
TGTGCCAGCAGCTTAGTGCCGGGGGCGCAGGGCGGGGAGCTGTTTTTT CASSLVPGAQGGELFF TRBV11-2 . TRBJ2-2 .
TGTGCCAGCAGTCAAGGCATCCCCCCTCTGGGTGCTTTCTTT CASSQGIPPLGAFF TRBV6-5 large TRBJ1-1 .
TGTGCCAGCAGCTTACTCTTGGGTGGGCCCGCAGATACGCAGTATTTT CASSLLLGGPADTQYF TRBV7-8 . TRBJ2-3 .
TGCAGCGTTACAACACAGGGGGAGCTGTTTTTT CSVTTQGELFF TRBV29-1 . TRBJ2-2 .
TGTGCCAGCAGCAGCTCAACAGGGCTCTATGGCTACACCTTC CASSSSTGLYGYTF TRBV7-9 once TRBJ1-2 .
TGCGCCAGCAGCTTGGCCGGGGGACAGGGGGCCTTTGGCTACACCTTC CASSLAGGQGAFGYTF TRBV5-1 few TRBJ1-2 TRBD1
TGTGCCAGCAGCCCTTCCTCGGGGGGGGGAAACATTCAGTACTTC CASSPSSGGGNIQYF TRBV6-5 . TRBJ2-4 TRBD2
TGTGCCAGCAGCTTGGGGTCGGGAGCAAGAAATGAGCAGTTCTTC CASSLGSGARNEQFF TRBV5-8 . TRBJ2-1 .
TGTGCCAGTAGTACGCCCAGGGGGGCCCAGCGCACTGAAGCTTTCTTT CASSTPRGAQRTEAFF TRBV19 few TRBJ1-1 TRBD1
TGTGCCTGGAGTGATAGGGGAAACACTGAAGCTTTCTTT CAWSDRGNTEAFF TRBV30 . TRBJ1-1 .
TGCGCCAGCAGCTCGTTTAGTCTTAATGAAAAACTGTTTTTT CASSSFSLNEKLFF TRBV5-1 . TRBJ1-4 .
TGTGCCAGCAGTGAACTAGGTTGGTCCTACGAGCAGTACTTC CASSELGWSYEQYF TRBV28 . TRBJ2-7 .
TGTGCCAGCAGCTTAACCCCGGACAGCACTGAAGCTTTCTTT CASSLTPDSTEAFF TRBV7-3 . TRBJ1-1 .
TGTGCCAGCAGTCCGACAGGTTTCAATTCACCCCTCCACTTT CASSPTGFNSPLHF TRBV6-5 . TRBJ1-6 .
TGTGCCAGCAGTTTAGTCCGGGACAGGGGGGATCAGCCCCAGCATTTT CASSLVRDRGDQPQHF TRBV28 . TRBJ1-5 TRBD1
TGCGCCAGCAGCCAAGATCCCCTGCTCGATACGCAGTATTTT CASSQDPLLDTQYF TRBV4-1 . TRBJ2-3 .
TGTGCCACCAGCAGTCGTGAAGTCGGGCAGTACTTC CATSSREVGQYF TRBV15 . TRBJ2-5 .
TGTGCCAGCAGCTCTACAGGATACGAGCAGTACTTC CASSSTGYEQYF TRBV5-8 . TRBJ2-7 .
TGTGCCAGCAATTCCGACTACGAGCAGTACTTC CASNSDYEQYF TRBV28 once TRBJ2-7 .
TGTGCCAGCAGTACGACAGGGATAGACTATGGCTACACCTTC CASSTTGIDYGYTF TRBV27 . TRBJ1-2 TRBD1
TGTGCCAGCAGTCCCCAGGGGCTCGGCTATGGCTACACCTTC CASSPQGLGYGYTF TRBV27 few TRBJ1-2 .
TGTGCCAGCAGCTCCCCGGCGGGGGTTGAGCAGTTCTTC CASSSPAGVEQFF TRBV27 . TRBJ2-1 TRBD2
TGTGCCAGCAGCTTGGGGACAGGGAGTACTGAAGCTTTCTTT CASSLGTGSTEAFF TRBV7-8 . TRBJ1-1 TRBD1
TGTGCCACCGGGACTAGCGACTCCTACGAGCAGTACTTC CATGTSDSYEQYF TRBV2 few TRBJ2-7 TRBD2
TGCGCCAGCAGCCCCCCCGGTGCCACTGAAGCTTTCTTT CASSPPGATEAFF TRBV4-1 . TRBJ1-1 .
TGTGCCAGTAGTCCGAGCAGGGATCCTAGCACAGATACGCAGTATTTT CASSPSRDPSTDTQYF TRBV19 once TRBJ2-3 .
TGTGCCAGCAGTTCCCCCACGAGCTCCTACGAGCAGTACTTC CASSSPTSSYEQYF TRBV28 . TRBJ2-7 .